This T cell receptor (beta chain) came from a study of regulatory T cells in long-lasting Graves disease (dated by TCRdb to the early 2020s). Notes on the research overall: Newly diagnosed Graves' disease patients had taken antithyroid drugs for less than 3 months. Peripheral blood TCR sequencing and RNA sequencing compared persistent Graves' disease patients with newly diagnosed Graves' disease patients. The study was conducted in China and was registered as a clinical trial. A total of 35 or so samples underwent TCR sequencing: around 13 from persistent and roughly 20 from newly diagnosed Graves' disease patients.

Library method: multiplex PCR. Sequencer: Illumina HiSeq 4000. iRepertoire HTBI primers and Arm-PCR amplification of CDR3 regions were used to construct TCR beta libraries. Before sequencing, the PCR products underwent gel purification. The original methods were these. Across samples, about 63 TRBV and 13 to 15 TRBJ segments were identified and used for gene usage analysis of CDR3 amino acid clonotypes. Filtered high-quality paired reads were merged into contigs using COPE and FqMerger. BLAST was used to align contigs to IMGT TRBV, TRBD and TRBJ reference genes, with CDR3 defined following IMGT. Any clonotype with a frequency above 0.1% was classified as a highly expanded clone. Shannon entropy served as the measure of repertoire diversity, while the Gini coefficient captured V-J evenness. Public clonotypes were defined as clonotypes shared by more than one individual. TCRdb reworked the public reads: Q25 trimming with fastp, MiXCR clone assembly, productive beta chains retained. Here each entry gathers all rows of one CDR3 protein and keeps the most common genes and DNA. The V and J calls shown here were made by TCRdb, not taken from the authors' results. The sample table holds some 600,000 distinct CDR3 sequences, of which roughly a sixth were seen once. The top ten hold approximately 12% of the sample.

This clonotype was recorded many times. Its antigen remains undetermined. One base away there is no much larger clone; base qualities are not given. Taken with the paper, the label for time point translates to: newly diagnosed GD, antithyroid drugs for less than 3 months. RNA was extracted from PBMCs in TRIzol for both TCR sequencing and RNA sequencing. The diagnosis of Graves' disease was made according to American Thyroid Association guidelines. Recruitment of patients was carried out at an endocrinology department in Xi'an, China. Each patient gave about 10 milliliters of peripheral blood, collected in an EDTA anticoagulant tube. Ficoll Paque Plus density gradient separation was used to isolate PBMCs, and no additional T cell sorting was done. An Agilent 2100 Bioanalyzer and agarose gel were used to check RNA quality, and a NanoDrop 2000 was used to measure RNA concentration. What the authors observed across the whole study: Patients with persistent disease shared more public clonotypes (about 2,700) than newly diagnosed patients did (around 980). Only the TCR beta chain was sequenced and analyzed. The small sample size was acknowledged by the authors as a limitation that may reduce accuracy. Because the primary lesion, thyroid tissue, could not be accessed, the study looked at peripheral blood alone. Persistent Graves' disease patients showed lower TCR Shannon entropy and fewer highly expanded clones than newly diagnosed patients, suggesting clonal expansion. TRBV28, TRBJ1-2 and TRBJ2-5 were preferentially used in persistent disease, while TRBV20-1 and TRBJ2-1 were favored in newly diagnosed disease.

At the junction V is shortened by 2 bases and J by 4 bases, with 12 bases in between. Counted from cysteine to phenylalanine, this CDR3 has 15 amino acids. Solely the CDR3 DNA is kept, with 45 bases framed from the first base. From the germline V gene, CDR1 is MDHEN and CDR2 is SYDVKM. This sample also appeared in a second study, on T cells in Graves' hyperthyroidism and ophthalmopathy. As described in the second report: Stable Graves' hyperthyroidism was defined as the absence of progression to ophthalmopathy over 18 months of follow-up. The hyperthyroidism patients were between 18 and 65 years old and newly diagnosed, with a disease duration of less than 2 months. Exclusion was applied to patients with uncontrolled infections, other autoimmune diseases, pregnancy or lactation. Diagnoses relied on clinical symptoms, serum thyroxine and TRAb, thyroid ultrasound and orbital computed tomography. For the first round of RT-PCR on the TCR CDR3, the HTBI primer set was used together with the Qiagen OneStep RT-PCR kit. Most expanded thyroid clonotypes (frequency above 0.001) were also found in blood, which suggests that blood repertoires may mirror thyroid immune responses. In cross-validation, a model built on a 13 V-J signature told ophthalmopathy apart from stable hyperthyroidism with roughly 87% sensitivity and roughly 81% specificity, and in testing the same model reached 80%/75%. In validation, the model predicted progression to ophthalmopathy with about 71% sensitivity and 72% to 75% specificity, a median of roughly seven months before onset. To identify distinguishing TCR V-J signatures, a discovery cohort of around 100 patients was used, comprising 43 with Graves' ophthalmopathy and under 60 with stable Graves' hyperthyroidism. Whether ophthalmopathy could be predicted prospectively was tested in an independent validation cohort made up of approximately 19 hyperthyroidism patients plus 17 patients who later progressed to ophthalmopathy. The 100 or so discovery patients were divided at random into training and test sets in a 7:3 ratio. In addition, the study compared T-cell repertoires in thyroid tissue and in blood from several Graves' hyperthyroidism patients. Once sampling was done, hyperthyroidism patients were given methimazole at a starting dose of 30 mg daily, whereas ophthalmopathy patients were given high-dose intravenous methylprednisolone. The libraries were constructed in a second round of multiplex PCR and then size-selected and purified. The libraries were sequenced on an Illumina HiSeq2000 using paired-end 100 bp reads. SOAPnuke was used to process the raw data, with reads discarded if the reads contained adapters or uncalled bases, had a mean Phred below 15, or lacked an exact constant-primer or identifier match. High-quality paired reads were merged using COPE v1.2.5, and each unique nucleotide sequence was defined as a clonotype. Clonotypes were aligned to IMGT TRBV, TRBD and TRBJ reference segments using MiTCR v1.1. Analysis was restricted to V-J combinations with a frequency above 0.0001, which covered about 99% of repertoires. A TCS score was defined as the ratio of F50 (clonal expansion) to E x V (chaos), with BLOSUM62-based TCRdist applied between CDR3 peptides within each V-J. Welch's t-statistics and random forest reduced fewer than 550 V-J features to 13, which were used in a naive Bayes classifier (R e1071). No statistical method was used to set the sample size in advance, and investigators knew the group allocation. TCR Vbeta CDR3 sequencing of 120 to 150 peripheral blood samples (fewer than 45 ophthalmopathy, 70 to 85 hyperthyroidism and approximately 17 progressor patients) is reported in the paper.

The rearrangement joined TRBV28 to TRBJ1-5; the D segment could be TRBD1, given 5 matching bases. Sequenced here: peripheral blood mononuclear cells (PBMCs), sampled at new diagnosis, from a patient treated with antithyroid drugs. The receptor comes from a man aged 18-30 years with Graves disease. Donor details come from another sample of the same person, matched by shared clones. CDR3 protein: CASSLTRGLNQPQHF. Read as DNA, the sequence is TGTGCCAGCAGTTTAACTAGGGGCCTGAATCAGCCCCAGCATTTT.